This TCR beta chain was found in a study of beta chain features in type 1 diabetes. All of the isolated RNA was reverse transcribed, so expressed TCRB transcripts were sequenced. Here immunoSEQ multiplex PCR was the method, and the copy in TCRdb shows in-frame clones only, minus some. The table records just over 450,000 clones, approximately 28% of them present only once. The J segment lost 4 bases and the V segment lost 2 bases, leaving 7 bases of the junction unmatched. CDR3 length: 16 residues. The V gene's germline CDR1 is GTSNPN and CDR2 SVGIG (reference sequence). This clone has a handful of counts.

This chain connects TRBV30 to TRBJ2-2, with 10 bases lining up with TRBD2. Sequencing input: naive CD4+ T cells from blood. This sequence was found in a man younger than 30 in good health. DNA for the CDR3: TGTGCCTGGAGTATACTAGCGGGATGGAGCACCGGGGAGCTGTTTTTT. Translation gives CAWSILAGWSTGELFF. The full variable domain, completed using reference TRBV30 and TRBJ2-2, is SQTIHQWPATLVQPVGSPLSLECTVEGTSNPNLYWYRQAAGRGLQLLFYSVGIGQISSEVPQNLSASRPQDRQFILSSKKLLLSDSGFYLCAWSILAGWSTGELFFGEGSRLTVL.